The rows below give T cell receptor beta chains drawn from one sample of a study of blood T cells in healthy people across ages. TCRdb re-derived calls from the 5' RACE reads in MiXCR, one entry per CDR3 protein. The sample shows 750,000 to 950,000 distinct CDR3 sequences, 20% to 30% of them seen only once. These data were also filed under a second study, of T cells of mothers and their children.

The sample comprised blood. Every receptor here comes from a boy aged 10-17 years in good health. The CDR3 runs from the conserved cysteine through the conserved F or W. A D gene is named only where the DNA matches it firmly. Size tells how often a clone was seen (once, few, many) or the class of an expanded clone, and some rows leave it out.

D: TRBD2
size: .
V: TRBV5-1
J: TRBJ2-5
DNA: TGCGCCAGCGAGCGGGGCGAAGGAGAGACCCAGTACTTC
CDR3: CASERGEGETQYF

D: .
size: many
V: TRBV5-1
J: TRBJ2-5
DNA: TGCGCCAGCAGCAAGGAGGTTCGGGAGACCCAGTACTTC
CDR3: CASSKEVRETQYF

D: TRBD1
size: .
V: TRBV5-5
J: TRBJ1-2
DNA: TGTGCCAGCAGCTTCGGACAGGGCCCTGGCTATGGCTACACCTTC
CDR3: CASSFGQGPGYGYTF

D: .
size: .
V: TRBV6-5
J: TRBJ1-5
DNA: TGTGCCAGCAGTTACTACCGGGACCCAAATCAGCCCCAGCATTTT
CDR3: CASSYYRDPNQPQHF

D: .
size: .
V: TRBV6-6
J: TRBJ1-1
DNA: TGTGCCAGCAGTCGAGCCCTCGGGACCGCTAACACTGAAGCTTTCTTT
CDR3: CASSRALGTANTEAFF

D: .
size: few
V: TRBV12-3/TRBV12-4
J: TRBJ1-1
DNA: TGTGCCATAAAGGGGCGAGGGAACACTGAAGCTTTCTTT
CDR3: CAIKGRGNTEAFF

D: TRBD2
size: few
V: TRBV7-9
J: TRBJ2-5
DNA: TGTGCCAGCAGCTCAGCGGGGGCCTGGGAGACCCAGTACTTC
CDR3: CASSSAGAWETQYF

D: .
size: few
V: TRBV6-5
J: TRBJ2-2
DNA: TGTGCCAGCAGTATCCCTGGGCGAAACACCGGGGAGCTGTTTTTT
CDR3: CASSIPGRNTGELFF

D: .
size: .
V: TRBV27
J: TRBJ2-7
DNA: TGTGCCAGCAGTTTCGGGGCAAACTACTACGAGCAGTACTTC
CDR3: CASSFGANYYEQYF

D: .
size: .
V: TRBV5-1
J: TRBJ2-3
DNA: TGCGCCAGCAGCTCGCACCGGACCCGCACAGATACGCAGTATTTT
CDR3: CASSSHRTRTDTQYF

D: TRBD2
size: few
V: TRBV7-2
J: TRBJ2-3
DNA: TGTGCCAGCAACTTCCTTCTGGGCGGGGGTACAGTTACGCAGTATTTT
CDR3: CASNFLLGGGTVTQYF

D: TRBD2
size: .
V: TRBV10-3
J: TRBJ2-5
DNA: TGTGCCATCGAAGGCACTAGCGGTTACAATGAGCGGTTCTTC
CDR3: CAIEGTSGYNERFF

D: TRBD1
size: .
V: TRBV2
J: TRBJ2-2
DNA: TGTGCCAGCAGGGGACAGGGAGTCACCGGGGAGCTGTTTTTT
CDR3: CASRGQGVTGELFF

D: TRBD1
size: .
V: TRBV6-1
J: TRBJ1-3
DNA: TGTGCCAGCATGCCGGGACAGGGAGGCGCCACCATATATTTT
CDR3: CASMPGQGGATIYF

D: .
size: .
V: TRBV13
J: TRBJ1-4
DNA: TGTGCCAGCAGCATATTACTTCGAGGGGAGCTTGCTGAAAAACTGTTTTTT
CDR3: CASSILLRGELAEKLFF

D: TRBD2
size: many
V: TRBV7-3
J: TRBJ2-1
DNA: TGTGCCAGCAGCTTGATAGCGGGGGGTTACAATGAGCAGTTCTTC
CDR3: CASSLIAGGYNEQFF

D: TRBD1
size: few
V: TRBV5-1
J: TRBJ2-7
DNA: TGCGCCAGCAGCTGGGTCAGGGGGCAGGAATCCTACGAGCAGTACTTC
CDR3: CASSWVRGQESYEQYF

D: .
size: .
V: TRBV12-3/TRBV12-4
J: TRBJ2-5
DNA: TGTGCCAGCAGTTTAGGGCTGGGGGAAACGGAGACCCAGTACTTC
CDR3: CASSLGLGETETQYF

D: .
size: few
V: TRBV5-1
J: TRBJ2-5
DNA: TGCGCCAGCAGCTTGGGCCAAATCTTGGAGGAGACCCAGTACTTC
CDR3: CASSLGQILEETQYF

D: .
size: .
V: TRBV7-2
J: TRBJ2-5
DNA: TGTGCCAGCAGCCCGGAACTAGCTTCAGAGACCCAGTACTTC
CDR3: CASSPELASETQYF

D: .
size: few
V: TRBV9
J: TRBJ2-1
DNA: TGTGCCAGCAGCGTAGGGGGACTGTCTTCCTACAATGAGCAGTTCTTC
CDR3: CASSVGGLSSYNEQFF

D: .
size: few
V: TRBV10-3
J: TRBJ1-2
DNA: TGTGCCATCAGGGACAGCGGATCGGTGAGCTATGGCTACACCTTC
CDR3: CAIRDSGSVSYGYTF

D: .
size: few
V: TRBV7-9
J: TRBJ2-2
DNA: TGTGCCATCCCGCGGTCCAACACCGGGGAGCTGTTTTTT
CDR3: CAIPRSNTGELFF

D: .
size: .
V: TRBV11-2
J: TRBJ2-5
DNA: TGTGCCAGCAGCTTAGCGATATGGTCCCCCTTTGGCGAGACCCAGCACTTC
CDR3: CASSLAIWSPFGETQHF

D: .
size: .
V: TRBV29-1
J: TRBJ2-4
DNA: TGCAGCGTTAGCCTCCGACAGGCGCATAAAAACATTCAGTACTTC
CDR3: CSVSLRQAHKNIQYF

D: .
size: .
V: TRBV27
J: TRBJ2-4
DNA: TGTGCCAGCAGTTTATGGGGCGGGTTATCGGCCAAAAACATTCAGTACTTC
CDR3: CASSLWGGLSAKNIQYF

D: TRBD1
size: many
V: TRBV20-1
J: TRBJ1-3
DNA: TGCAGTGCCCTACAGGGGGCAGGTGGAAACACCATATATTTT
CDR3: CSALQGAGGNTIYF

D: .
size: few
V: TRBV6-5
J: TRBJ1-4
DNA: TGCGCCAGCAGTTACAGGAGGACGGTAGCAACTAATGAAAAACTGTTTTTT
CDR3: CASSYRRTVATNEKLFF

D: .
size: few
V: TRBV29-1
J: TRBJ2-7
DNA: TGCAGCGTTTTAAAGGGGGGTAATTACGAGCAGTACTTC
CDR3: CSVLKGGNYEQYF

D: .
size: many
V: TRBV28
J: TRBJ2-1
DNA: TGTGCCAGCAGTTCACCGGCGGGGCCGAACAATGAGCAGTTCTTC
CDR3: CASSSPAGPNNEQFF

D: .
size: few
V: TRBV4-1
J: TRBJ2-3
DNA: TGCGCCAGCAGCCCTCCCGGACAAAAGCGCACAGATACGCAGTATTTT
CDR3: CASSPPGQKRTDTQYF

D: .
size: few
V: TRBV2
J: TRBJ1-4
DNA: TGTGCCAGCAGTGGGGGAGGGGCCCAGCGAACTAATGAAAAACTGTTTTTT
CDR3: CASSGGGAQRTNEKLFF

D: .
size: .
V: TRBV7-2
J: TRBJ1-2
DNA: TGTGCCAGCAGCTTAGGGGGTGGAGGCTACACCTTC
CDR3: CASSLGGGGYTF

D: .
size: many
V: TRBV2
J: TRBJ2-5
DNA: TGTGCCAGCATGGGGGACCAAGAGACCCAGTACTTC
CDR3: CASMGDQETQYF

D: .
size: .
V: TRBV27
J: TRBJ1-2
DNA: TGTGCCAGCAGTTATGGGGATTCTAACTATGGCTACACCTTC
CDR3: CASSYGDSNYGYTF

D: TRBD1
size: few
V: TRBV25-1
J: TRBJ1-4
DNA: TGTGCCGGCAGTGACGACAGGGGGCGAGCAGGCGAAAAACTGTTTTTT
CDR3: CAGSDDRGRAGEKLFF

D: .
size: few
V: TRBV5-1
J: TRBJ2-7
DNA: TGCGCCAGCAGCTTGGCAAGGGGTTGGGAGCAGTACTTC
CDR3: CASSLARGWEQYF

D: .
size: many
V: TRBV7-9
J: TRBJ2-5
DNA: TGTGCCAGCAGCTTAGTATCAGAGACCCAGTACTTC
CDR3: CASSLVSETQYF

D: TRBD1
size: few
V: TRBV27
J: TRBJ1-2
DNA: TGTGCCAGCAGTACTTCCGGCCGTAGGGAGGGGGCTTATGGCTACACCTTC
CDR3: CASSTSGRREGAYGYTF

D: TRBD2
size: .
V: TRBV4-1
J: TRBJ2-7
DNA: TGCGCCAGCAGCCAAGGACTAGCGTCCTCCTACGAGCAGTACTTC
CDR3: CASSQGLASSYEQYF

D: .
size: few
V: TRBV6-1
J: TRBJ2-4
DNA: TGTGCCAGCAGTGGACGGGGCAGGAGCATTCAGTACTTC
CDR3: CASSGRGRSIQYF

D: TRBD2
size: .
V: TRBV6-5
J: TRBJ2-7
DNA: TGTGCCAGCAGTTCCCTCGGGACTAGCGGTTCCTACGAGCAGTACTTC
CDR3: CASSSLGTSGSYEQYF

D: .
size: .
V: TRBV15
J: TRBJ2-7
DNA: TGTGCCACCAGCCTCCCTGGAGGGGCCTACTCCTACGAGCAGTACTTC
CDR3: CATSLPGGAYSYEQYF

D: TRBD1
size: .
V: TRBV20-1
J: TRBJ2-7
DNA: TGCAGTGCTAGAACCGGGACAGCACCCTACGAGCAGTACTTC
CDR3: CSARTGTAPYEQYF

D: .
size: .
V: TRBV29-1
J: TRBJ1-1
DNA: TGCAGCGTTGAAGAGACAGAGAACACTGAAGCTTTCTTT
CDR3: CSVEETENTEAFF

D: .
size: few
V: TRBV24-1
J: TRBJ2-7
DNA: TGTGCCACCAGTGATTTGTGGCCCTTAAGTCTTCCCGCGCAGTACTTC
CDR3: CATSDLWPLSLPAQYF

D: TRBD2
size: few
V: TRBV3-1
J: TRBJ2-1
DNA: TGTGCCAGCAGCCCTAGCGGCTCACCTGCGAATGAGCAGTTCTTC
CDR3: CASSPSGSPANEQFF